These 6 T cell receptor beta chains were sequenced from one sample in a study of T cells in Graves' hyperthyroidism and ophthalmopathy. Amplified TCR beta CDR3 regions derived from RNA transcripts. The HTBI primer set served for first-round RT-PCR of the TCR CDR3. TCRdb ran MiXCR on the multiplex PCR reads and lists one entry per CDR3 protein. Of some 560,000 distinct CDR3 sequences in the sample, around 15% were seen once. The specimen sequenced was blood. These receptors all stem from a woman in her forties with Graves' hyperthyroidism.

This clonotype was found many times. The CDR3 is CASSSGTSGMSSYNEQFF. The CDR3 DNA reads TGTGCCAGCAGTTCCGGGACTAGCGGGATGAGCTCCTACAATGAGCAGTTCTTC. The chain uses TRBV7-6 and TRBJ2-1, with 13 bases lining up with TRBD2. This CDR3 comprises 18 residues. The junction had 8 bases not matched to a gene; V was cut back by 6 bases and J by 0 bases. The germline CDR1 and CDR2 sequences are SGHVS and FNYEAQ.

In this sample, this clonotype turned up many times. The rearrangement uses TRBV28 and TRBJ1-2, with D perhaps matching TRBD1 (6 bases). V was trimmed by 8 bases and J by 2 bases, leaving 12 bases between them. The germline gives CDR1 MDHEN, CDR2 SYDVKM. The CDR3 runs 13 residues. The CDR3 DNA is TGTGCCAGCTATCGGGGGGCGAACTATGGCTACACCTTC. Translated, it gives CASYRGANYGYTF.

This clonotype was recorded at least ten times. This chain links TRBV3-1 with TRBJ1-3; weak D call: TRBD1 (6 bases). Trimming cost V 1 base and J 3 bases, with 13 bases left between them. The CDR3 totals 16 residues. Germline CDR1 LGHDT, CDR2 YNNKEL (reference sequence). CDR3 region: CASSQGAGTIGNTIYF. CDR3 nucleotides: TGTGCCAGCAGCCAAGGGGCGGGGACAATTGGAAACACCATATATTTT.

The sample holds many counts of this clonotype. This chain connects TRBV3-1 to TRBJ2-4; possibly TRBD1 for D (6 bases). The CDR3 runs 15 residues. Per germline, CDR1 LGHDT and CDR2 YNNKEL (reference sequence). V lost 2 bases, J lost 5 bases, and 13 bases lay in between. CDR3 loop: CASSQSGQSQNIQYF. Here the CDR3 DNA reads TGTGCCAGCAGCCAAAGTGGACAGTCCCAAAACATTCAGTACTTC.

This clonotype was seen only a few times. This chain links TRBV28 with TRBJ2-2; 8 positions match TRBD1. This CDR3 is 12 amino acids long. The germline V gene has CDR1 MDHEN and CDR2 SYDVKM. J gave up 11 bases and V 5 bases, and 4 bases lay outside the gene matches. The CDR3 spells CASSEAGGELFF. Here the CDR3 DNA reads TGTGCCAGCAGTGAAGCAGGGGGCGAGCTGTTTTTT.

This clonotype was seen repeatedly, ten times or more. CDR3: CASTVAGELFF. The CDR3 DNA follows: TGTGCCAGCACCGTTGCCGGGGAGCTGTTTTTT. The chain combines TRBV28 with TRBJ2-2; D gene ambiguous. In germline, CDR1 is MDHEN, CDR2 SYDVKM. The V end was cut by 7 bases, the J end by 6 bases, with 6 bases between. The CDR3 totals 11 residues.